A single sample gave rise to the 31 T cell receptor beta chains below, sequenced in a study of blood T cells in healthy people across ages. With a J-beta primer mix and a sample-barcoded 5' primer, a second PCR ran 7 to 11 cycles. MiXCR, run by TCRdb on the 5' RACE reads, gives a single entry per CDR3 protein. The profile shows 1.2 million to 1.5 million distinct CDR3 sequences, approximately 59% of them singletons. Sequencing was carried out using blood. All receptors come from a man between 18 and 35 years old in good health.

The rearrangement joins TRBV7-2 to TRBJ2-7; 9 positions match TRBD2. V gave up 2 bases and J gave up 6 bases; unmatched junction bases: 5. This CDR3 region has 14 residues. Germline V gene data show CDR1 as SGHTA and CDR2 as FQGNSA. The CDR3 sequence is CASSLIAGVPEQYF. The DNA of the CDR3 is TGTGCCAGCAGCTTAATAGCGGGAGTCCCCGAGCAGTACTTC.

The chain has TRBV20-1 and TRBJ1-5; D is undetermined. The CDR3 has 14 amino acids. CDR1 is DFQATT, CDR2 SNEGSKA, per germline (reference sequence). V lost 2 bases and J 0 bases, leaving 8 bases between the germline ends. This CDR3 reads CSARRFDSNQPQHF. CDR3 sequence (DNA): TGCAGTGCTAGAAGATTCGATAGCAATCAGCCCCAGCATTTT.

In DNA form, the CDR3 reads TGTGCCAGCAGCCAAGTGGGGACAGTGAATACAACTAGCACAGATACGCAGTATTTT. Protein product: CASSQVGTVNTTSTDTQYF. The chain is built from TRBV3-1 and TRBJ2-3, with TRBD1 matching over 7 bases. The V gene's germline CDR1 is LGHDT and CDR2 YNNKEL (reference sequence). V shed 1 base and J 0 bases; nucleotides not matched to a gene: 13. The CDR3 is made up of 19 amino acids.

The rearrangement joins TRBV7-9 to TRBJ1-1, with a possible D match to TRBD1 (6 bases). The CDR3 consists of 14 residues. V was trimmed by 5 bases and J by 7 bases, leaving 17 bases between them. The germline V gene has CDR1 SEHNR and CDR2 FQNEAQ (reference sequence). The CDR3 is CASSAQGRRVEAFF. The CDR3 coding sequence is TGTGCCAGCAGCGCACAGGGAAGACGGGTTGAAGCTTTCTTT. The full variable domain, its missing parts supplied by reference TRBV7-9 and TRBJ1-1, is DTGVSQNPRHKITKRGQNVTFRCDPISEHNRLYWYRQTLGQGPEFLTYFQNEAQLEKSRLLSDRFSAERPKGSFSTLEIQRTEQGDSAMYLCASSAQGRRVEAFFGQGTRLTVV.

The chain joins TRBV27 to TRBJ2-4; tentative D call: TRBD1 (5 bases). Deletions cut 5 bases from V and 12 bases from J, with 20 bases between. This CDR3 is 14 amino acids long. CDR1 is MNHEY and CDR2 is SMNVEV in the germline V gene (reference sequence). CDR3: CASSTDTDSSSQYF. Here the CDR3 DNA reads TGTGCCAGCAGTACCGACACCGACAGCTCCAGTCAGTACTTC.

This clonotype was observed a few times. This chain links TRBV20-1 with TRBJ2-3; D call uncertain. Germline V lookup: CDR1 DFQATT, CDR2 SNEGSKA (reference sequence). V was clipped by 5 bases and J by 8 bases, with 8 bases between them. This CDR3 region has 10 residues. CDR3 region: CSAGKGTQYF. As DNA, the CDR3 is TGCAGTGCTGGCAAGGGTACGCAGTATTTT.

The CDR3 region has the DNA TGTGCCAGCAGTGGAATGGGTGGATCGGCAGGACAAGAGACCCAGTACTTC. Translated: CASSGMGGSAGQETQYF. This chain uses TRBV25-1 with TRBJ2-5; D is unclear. V was shortened by 4 bases and J by 2 bases, with 20 bases between the two germline ends. CDR1 is MGHDK and CDR2 is SYGVNS in the germline V gene. The CDR3 loop spans 17 amino acids.

The chain joins TRBV6-5 to TRBJ2-1; D gene ambiguous. Germline loops: CDR1 MNHEY, CDR2 SVGAGI. This CDR3 has 13 amino acids. V was trimmed by 1 base and J by 8 bases, leaving 9 bases between them. The CDR3: CASSYLTADEQFF. The CDR3 bases are TGTGCCAGCAGTTACTTGACGGCCGATGAGCAGTTCTTC.

V usage is TRBV21-1 and J usage is TRBJ2-7; the table gives TRBD2 as D, unverified against the DNA. TRBV21-1 is reported as a pseudogene. The length of the CDR3 is 15 residues. The CDR3 here is CASSKGRTRDYEQYF. The DNA of the CDR3 is TGTGCCAGCAGCAAAGGGAGGACCCGAGATTACGAGCAGTACTTC.

The rearrangement uses TRBV6-5 and TRBJ2-7; 12 bases match TRBD2. Trimming took 0 bases from V and 5 from J; bases not matched to a gene: 17. The germline gives CDR1 MNHEY, CDR2 SVGAGI. The CDR3 runs to 20 residues. The CDR3 protein is CASSYSADFLAGGPRNEQYF. In DNA, the CDR3 is TGTGCCAGCAGTTACTCGGCAGACTTTCTAGCGGGAGGGCCTCGGAACGAGCAGTACTTC.

CDR3 DNA: TGCGCCAGCAGCGTGGTATCACAGGGATACGAGCAGTACTTC. Encoded protein: CASSVVSQGYEQYF. This chain connects TRBV5-1 to TRBJ2-1, with D tentatively TRBD1 (6 bases). The J call may be wrong; the DNA end is better matched by TRBJ2-7. The CDR3 loop spans 14 amino acids. CDR1 and CDR2 from the germline V gene are SGHRS and YFSETQ.

A word on this clonotype: An end of the junction differs from the germline gene, which may be a read error. The chain combines TRBV2 with TRBJ2-6, with 13 bases fitting TRBD2. Germline V lookup: CDR1 SNHLY, CDR2 FYNNEI. The CDR3 has 17 amino acids. CDR3 DNA: TGTGCCAGCAGTGCAACTAGCGGGGGGGCTGGGGCTAACGTCCTGACTTTC. It is translated as CASSATSGGAGANVLTF.

The V call is TRBV15, the J call TRBJ2-5; weak D call: TRBD1 (5 bases). The CDR3 runs to 14 residues. Germline V gene data show CDR1 as LNHNV and CDR2 as YYDKDF (reference sequence). V was cut by 1 base and J by 1 base, with 7 bases left in between. The CDR3 is CATSRGQLQETQYF. CDR3 nucleotide sequence: TGTGCCACCAGCAGAGGACAGCTCCAAGAGACCCAGTACTTC.

This clonotype was recorded a few times. The chain links TRBV7-2 to TRBJ2-1; TRBD2 might be the D (5 bases). This CDR3 has 16 amino acids. In germline, CDR1 is SGHTA, CDR2 FQGNSA. V dropped 4 bases and J dropped 7 bases, with 20 bases sitting between them. Here the CDR3 DNA reads TGTGCCAGCAGCTACCTGTCTGTTAGCGCTAGGAATGAGCAGTTCTTC. The encoded protein is CASSYLSVSARNEQFF.

The rearrangement links TRBV6-4 to TRBJ2-1; D not certain. Trimming pared 4 bases from V and 9 bases from J, leaving 19 bases between. From germline, CDR1 is MRHNA and CDR2 SNTAGT. The CDR3 contains 15 residues. In DNA, the CDR3 is TGTGCCAGCAGTGTTATGAGCGATCCAAGGAGTGAGCAGTTCTTC. Protein sequence: CASSVMSDPRSEQFF.

This clonotype was picked up a small number of times. The chain links TRBV9 to TRBJ2-4; D possibly uses TRBD1 or TRBD2 (5 bases each). V was clipped by 7 bases and J by 7 bases, with 12 bases between them. There are 12 residues in the CDR3. Germline CDR1 SGDLS, CDR2 YYNGEE. The CDR3 DNA sequence: TGTGCCAGCGCAGGGACCCGCAACATTCAGTACTTC. Translation gives CASAGTRNIQYF.

This clonotype has a handful of counts. This chain uses TRBV12-3 or TRBV12-4 with TRBJ1-2; TRBD1 matches 10 bases. The CDR3 extends over 16 amino acids. V shed 5 bases and J 6 bases; nucleotides not matched to a gene: 12. CDR3 coding DNA: TGTGCCAGCAGTCCAAACCGGGACAGGGGAAAGGATGGCTACACCTTC. Protein: CASSPNRDRGKDGYTF.

The chain couples TRBV7-2 to TRBJ1-1; unclear D gene. V lost 1 base, J lost 3 bases, and 9 bases lay in between. The germline V gene encodes CDR1 SGHTA and CDR2 FQGNSA. The CDR3 sequence is 14 residues long. CDR3 region: CASSLGLSDTEAFF. CDR3 nucleotide sequence: TGTGCCAGCAGCTTAGGACTCTCGGACACTGAAGCTTTCTTT.

The sample holds one count of this clonotype. In DNA, the CDR3 is TGCGCCAGCAGCTTGACGCGGGTTGGGACAGGGGCGGACACAGATACGCAGTATTTT. As protein: CASSLTRVGTGADTDTQYF. V and J are TRBV5-1 and TRBJ2-3; 10 positions agree with TRBD1. Germline V gene data show CDR1 as SGHRS and CDR2 as YFSETQ. V was pared by 1 base and J by 2 bases, with 13 bases of the junction left unmatched. This CDR3 has 19 amino acids.

This clonotype was counted between two and nine times. The DNA of the CDR3 is TGCGCCAGCAGCCAAAACTTTCGGACAGGGGGTATTTCACCCCTCCACTTT. It encodes CASSQNFRTGGISPLHF. The genes are TRBV4-1 and TRBJ1-6, with TRBD1 identical over 10 bases. This CDR3 is built from 17 residues. CDR1 and CDR2 (germline): MGHRA, YSYEKL. The trim removed 2 bases at V and 9 bases at J, leaving 10 bases unmatched.

The chain employs TRBV4-1 and TRBJ2-3; D remains unclear. V was cut by 5 bases and J by 4 bases, with 16 bases left in between. CDR3 length: 15 residues. Germline CDR1 MGHRA, CDR2 YSYEKL. This CDR3 is CASSGQIGVADTQYF. The CDR3, as DNA: TGCGCCAGCAGCGGGCAGATTGGGGTCGCAGATACGCAGTATTTT.

The genes are TRBV18 and TRBJ2-4; 7 bases are shared with TRBD2. The DNA end favors TRBJ2-7, so the J call may be wrong. Per the germline V gene, CDR1 is KGHSH and CDR2 is LQKENI. The CDR3 extends over 15 amino acids. The CDR3 bases are TGTGCCAGCTCTAATAATGGGCGGGGGACCTACGAGCAGTACTTC. Translated, it gives CASSNNGRGTYEQYF.

This clonotype was found a few times. The V gene is TRBV7-2, the J gene TRBJ2-7; unclear D gene. CDR3 length: 15 amino acids. Deletions cut 2 bases from V and 2 bases from J, with 13 bases between. CDR1 SGHTA and CDR2 FQGNSA come from the germline V gene. The CDR3 DNA sequence: TGTGCCAGCAGCTTAAATACAGTCTCCACCTACGAGCAGTACTTC. Translated, it gives CASSLNTVSTYEQYF.

The J gene is TRBJ1-6, the V gene TRBV7-6; no firm D call. Trimming stripped 5 bases from V and 9 bases from J, with 11 bases between. The CDR3 spans 13 residues. Per germline, CDR1 SGHVS and CDR2 FNYEAQ. The CDR3 here is CASSSSRGSPLHF. CDR3 sequence (DNA): TGTGCCAGCAGCAGCTCCCGGGGTTCACCCCTCCACTTT. The full variable domain, rest sourced from reference TRBV7-6 and TRBJ1-6, is GAGVSQSPRYKVTKRGQDVALRCDPISGHVSLYWYRQALGQGPEFLTYFNYEAQQDKSGLPNDRFSAERPEGSISTLTIQRTEQRDSAMYRCASSSSRGSPLHFGNGTRLTVT.

The chain employs TRBV4-1 and TRBJ2-7; D may be TRBD1 (7 bases). Germline CDR1 MGHRA, CDR2 YSYEKL. The CDR3 is 15 amino acids. Trimming took off 1 base at V and 4 bases at J, with 14 bases between the two ends. The CDR3 reads CASSQATGTLYEQYF. The DNA of the CDR3 is TGCGCCAGCAGCCAAGCGACAGGGACTTTATACGAGCAGTACTTC.

The genes are TRBV6-6 and TRBJ1-4, with D unresolved. CDR3 length: 12 residues. V was shortened by 3 bases and J by 8 bases, with 7 bases between the two germline ends. Germline CDR1 MNHNY, CDR2 SVGAGI (reference sequence). CDR3 in amino acids: CASSYNGEKLFF. The CDR3 DNA follows: TGTGCCAGCAGTTATAATGGAGAAAAACTGTTTTTT.

This chain connects TRBV11-2 to TRBJ2-1; no reliable D call. The assigned J gene may be wrong: the sequence end matches TRBJ2-7 better. Germline V gene lookup returns CDR1 SGHAT and CDR2 FQNNGV. The CDR3 length is 16 residues. CDR3 protein: CASSLDFRVRSYEQYF. In nucleotides, the CDR3 is TGTGCCAGCAGCTTAGATTTTCGGGTCAGATCCTACGAGCAGTACTTC.

The chain is built from TRBV27 and TRBJ2-3, with a weak D call TRBD2 (6 bases). Germline CDR1 reads MNHEY; CDR2 reads SMNVEV (reference sequence). The CDR3 extends over 16 amino acids. Trimming shortened V by 5 bases and J by 6 bases, and 21 bases separated the two germline ends. DNA for the CDR3: TGTGCCAGCAGTCGTCCCCTTGTGGGGGGAAGGGATACGCAGTATTTT. It translates to CASSRPLVGGRDTQYF.

This chain connects TRBV5-1 to TRBJ1-1; TRBD1 is a possible D gene (5 bases). The V gene lost 4 bases and the J gene lost 0 bases, with 19 bases spanning the gap. The germline CDR1 and CDR2 sequences are SGHRS and YFSETQ. The length of the CDR3 is 17 residues. This CDR3 reads CASSPTVLNNLNTEAFF. CDR3 nucleotide sequence: TGCGCCAGCAGCCCGACAGTTCTCAATAACTTGAACACTGAAGCTTTCTTT. Variable domain in full (rest from reference TRBV5-1 and TRBJ1-1): KAGVTQTPRYLIKTRGQQVTLSCSPISGHRSVSWYQQTPGQGLQFLFEYFSETQRNKGNFPGRFSGRQFSNSRSEMNVSTLELGDSALYLCASSPTVLNNLNTEAFFGQGTRLTVV.

The chain is built from TRBV2 and TRBJ2-5; D is perhaps TRBD1 or TRBD2 (5 bases each). Per germline, CDR1 SNHLY and CDR2 FYNNEI. V lost 3 bases to trimming and J lost 5 bases, with 10 bases between them. This CDR3 has 13 residues. CDR3 protein: CASSDRAGETQYF. The DNA for the CDR3 is TGTGCCAGCAGTGACAGGGCGGGCGAGACCCAGTACTTC. The full variable domain, rest sourced from reference TRBV2 and TRBJ2-5, is EPEVTQTPSHQVTQMGQEVILRCVPISNHLYFYWYRQILGQKVEFLVSFYNNEISEKSEIFDDQFSVERPDGSNFTLKIRSTKLEDSAMYFCASSDRAGETQYFGPGTRLLVL.

This clonotype occurred a few times. The rearrangement joins TRBV6-5 to TRBJ2-1; the match to TRBD1 covers 8 bases. Germline CDR1 MNHEY, CDR2 SVGAGI. The ends lost 7 bases at V and 9 bases at J; junction bases unmatched: 17. The CDR3 totals 16 residues. Here the CDR3 reads CASMVTTGAKVSEQFF. In DNA form, the CDR3 reads TGTGCCAGCATGGTAACGACAGGGGCGAAAGTGAGTGAGCAGTTCTTC.